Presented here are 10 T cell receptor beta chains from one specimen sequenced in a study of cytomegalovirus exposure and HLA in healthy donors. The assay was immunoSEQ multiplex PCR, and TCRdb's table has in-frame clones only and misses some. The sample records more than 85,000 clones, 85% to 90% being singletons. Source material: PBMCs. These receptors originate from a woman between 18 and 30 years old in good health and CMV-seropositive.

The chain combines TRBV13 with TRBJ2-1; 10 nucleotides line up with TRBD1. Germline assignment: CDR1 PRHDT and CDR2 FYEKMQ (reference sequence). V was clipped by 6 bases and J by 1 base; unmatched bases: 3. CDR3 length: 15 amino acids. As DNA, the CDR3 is TGTGCCAGCAGATGGGGACAGGGGTCCTACAATGAGCAGTTCTTC. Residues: CASRWGQGSYNEQFF.

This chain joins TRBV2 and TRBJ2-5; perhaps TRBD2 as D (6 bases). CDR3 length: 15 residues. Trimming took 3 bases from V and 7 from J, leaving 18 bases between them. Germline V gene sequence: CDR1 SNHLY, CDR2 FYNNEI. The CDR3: CASSEVGGVHGTQYF. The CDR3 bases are TGTGCCAGCAGTGAGGTCGGGGGTGTCCATGGGACCCAGTACTTC. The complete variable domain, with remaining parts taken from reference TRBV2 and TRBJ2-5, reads EPEVTQTPSHQVTQMGQEVILRCVPISNHLYFYWYRQILGQKVEFLVSFYNNEISEKSEIFDDQFSVERPDGSNFTLKIRSTKLEDSAMYFCASSEVGGVHGTQYFGPGTRLLVL.

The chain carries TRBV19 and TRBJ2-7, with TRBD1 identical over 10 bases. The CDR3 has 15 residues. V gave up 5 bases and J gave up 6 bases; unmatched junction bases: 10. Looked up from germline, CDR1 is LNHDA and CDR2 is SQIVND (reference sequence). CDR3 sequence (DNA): TGTGCCAGTAGTCCCTGGGACAGGGGAGGGGGCGAGCAGTACTTC. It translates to CASSPWDRGGGEQYF.

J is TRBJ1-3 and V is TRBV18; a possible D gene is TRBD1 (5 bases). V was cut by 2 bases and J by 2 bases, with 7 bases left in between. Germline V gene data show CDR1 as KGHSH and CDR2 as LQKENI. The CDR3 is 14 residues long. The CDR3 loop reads CASSPETAGNTIYF. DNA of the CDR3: TGTGCCAGCTCACCAGAGACAGCTGGAAACACCATATATTTT.

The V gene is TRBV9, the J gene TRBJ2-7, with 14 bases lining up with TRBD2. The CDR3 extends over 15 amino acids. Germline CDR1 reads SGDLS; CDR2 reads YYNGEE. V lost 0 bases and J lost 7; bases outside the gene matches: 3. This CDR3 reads CASSVGGLAGGEQYF. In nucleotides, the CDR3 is TGTGCCAGCAGCGTAGGCGGACTAGCGGGAGGAGAGCAGTACTTC.

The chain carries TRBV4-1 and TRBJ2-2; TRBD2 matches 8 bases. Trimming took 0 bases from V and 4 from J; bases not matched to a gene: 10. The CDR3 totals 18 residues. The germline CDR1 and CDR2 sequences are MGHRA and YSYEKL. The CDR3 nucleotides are TGCGCCAGCAGCCAAGATGTTTTACTAGCGGACCCCACCGGGGAGCTGTTTTTT. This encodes CASSQDVLLADPTGELFF.

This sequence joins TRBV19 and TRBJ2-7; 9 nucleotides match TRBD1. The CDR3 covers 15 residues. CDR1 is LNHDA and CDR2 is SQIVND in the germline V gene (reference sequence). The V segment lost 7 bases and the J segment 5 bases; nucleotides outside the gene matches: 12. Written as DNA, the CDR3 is TGTGCCAGTACCTCCGGCGCGACAGGGGGTCACGAGCAGTACTTC. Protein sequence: CASTSGATGGHEQYF.

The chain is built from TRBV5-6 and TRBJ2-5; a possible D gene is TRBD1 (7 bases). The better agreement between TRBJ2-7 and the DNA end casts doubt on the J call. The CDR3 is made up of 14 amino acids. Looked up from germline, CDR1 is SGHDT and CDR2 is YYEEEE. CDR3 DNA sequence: TGTGCCAGCAGCGCGGGACAGCGCTCCTACGAGCAGTACTTC. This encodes CASSAGQRSYEQYF.

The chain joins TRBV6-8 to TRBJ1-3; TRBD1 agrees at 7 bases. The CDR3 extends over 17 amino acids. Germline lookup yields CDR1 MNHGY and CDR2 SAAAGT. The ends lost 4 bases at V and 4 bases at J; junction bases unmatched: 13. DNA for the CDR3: TGTGCCAGCAGTTGCCCCGGAATCACAGGGGTAGGAAACACCATATATTTT. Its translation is CASSCPGITGVGNTIYF.

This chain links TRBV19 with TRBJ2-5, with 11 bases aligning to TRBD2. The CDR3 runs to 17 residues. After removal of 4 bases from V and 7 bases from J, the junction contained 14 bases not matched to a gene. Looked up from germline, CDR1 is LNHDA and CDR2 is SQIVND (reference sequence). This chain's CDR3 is CASSSQPGTSGGGTQYF. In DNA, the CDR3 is TGTGCCAGTAGTAGCCAACCCGGGACTAGCGGTGGGGGGACCCAGTACTTC. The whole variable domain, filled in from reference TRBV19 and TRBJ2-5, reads DGGITQSPKYLFRKEGQNVTLSCEQNLNHDAMYWYRQDPGQGLRLIYYSQIVNDFQKGDIAEGYSVSREKKESFPLTVTSAQKNPTAFYLCASSSQPGTSGGGTQYFGPGTRLLVL.